Listed below are T cell receptor beta chains from one sample, sequenced in a study of blood T cell repertoires in COVID-19. Here immunoSEQ multiplex PCR was the method, and the copy in TCRdb shows in-frame clones only, minus some. The data contain some 140,000 clones, almost 80% of them singletons. The material sequenced was peripheral blood. The receptors shown here come from a man aged 60 to 75 who had recovered from COVID-19. Each CDR3 is given with its conserved first and last residue. Each record gives: J gene, clone size, V gene, D gene, CDR3 protein, CDR3 DNA. D genes are given only for firm matches. Some rows mark clone size as missing; the rest say once, few, many or name a class of expanded clone.

j_gene: TRBJ2-3; abundance: .; v_gene: TRBV2; d_gene: TRBD2; CDR3aa: CASSGRLAADTQYF; CDR3nt: TGTGCCAGCAGTGGCCGGCTAGCGGCAGATACGCAGTATTTT
j_gene: TRBJ2-1; abundance: .; v_gene: TRBV18; d_gene: TRBD2; CDR3aa: CASSPSLQLTSGMDEQFF; CDR3nt: TGTGCCAGCTCACCATCGCTCCAATTGACTAGCGGGATGGATGAGCAGTTCTTC
j_gene: TRBJ2-1; abundance: .; v_gene: TRBV20-1; d_gene: .; CDR3aa: CSARDEGEQFF; CDR3nt: TGCAGTGCTAGAGATGAGGGTGAGCAGTTCTTC
j_gene: TRBJ1-4; abundance: .; v_gene: TRBV3-1/TRBV3-2; d_gene: .; CDR3aa: CASSQDRDPNEKLFF; CDR3nt: TGTGCCAGCAGCCAAGACCGGGATCCGAATGAAAAACTGTTTTTT
j_gene: TRBJ1-5; abundance: .; v_gene: TRBV6-5; d_gene: TRBD1; CDR3aa: CASSPGGELQPQHF; CDR3nt: TGTGCCAGCAGCCCAGGGGGTGAGCTTCAGCCCCAGCATTTT
j_gene: TRBJ1-4; abundance: few; v_gene: TRBV6-5; d_gene: .; CDR3aa: CATAAGGSNEKLFF; CDR3nt: TGTGCCACGGCGGCCGGGGGTAGTAATGAAAAACTGTTTTTT
j_gene: TRBJ2-3; abundance: .; v_gene: TRBV4-1; d_gene: TRBD2; CDR3aa: CASSQFSGNTDTQYF; CDR3nt: TGCGCCAGCAGCCAGTTTAGCGGGAACACAGATACGCAGTATTTT
j_gene: TRBJ2-1; abundance: .; v_gene: TRBV19; d_gene: TRBD2; CDR3aa: CASSSGGRAGNNEQFF; CDR3nt: TGTGCCAGTAGTTCGGGCGGGAGGGCCGGTAACAATGAGCAGTTCTTC
j_gene: TRBJ2-3; abundance: .; v_gene: TRBV7-3; d_gene: TRBD1; CDR3aa: CASSLGQTDTQYF; CDR3nt: TGTGCCAGCAGCTTGGGACAGACAGATACGCAGTATTTT
j_gene: TRBJ2-1; abundance: .; v_gene: TRBV30; d_gene: TRBD2; CDR3aa: CAWSVAGGINEQFF; CDR3nt: TGTGCCTGGAGTGTAGCGGGGGGGATCAATGAGCAGTTCTTC
j_gene: TRBJ1-3; abundance: .; v_gene: TRBV9; d_gene: TRBD1; CDR3aa: CASSIGTGGSGNTIYF; CDR3nt: TGTGCCAGCAGCATCGGGACAGGGGGTTCTGGAAACACCATATATTTT
j_gene: TRBJ2-5; abundance: .; v_gene: TRBV6-2/TRBV6-3; d_gene: .; CDR3aa: CASSYGPGRRKETQYF; CDR3nt: TGTGCCAGCAGTTACGGCCCGGGAAGACGGAAAGAGACCCAGTACTTC
j_gene: TRBJ2-4; abundance: .; v_gene: TRBV7-9; d_gene: .; CDR3aa: CASSLGSGLLYF; CDR3nt: TGTGCCAGCAGCTTAGGAAGTGGGCTTCTTTACTTC
j_gene: TRBJ1-4; abundance: .; v_gene: TRBV28; d_gene: TRBD1; CDR3aa: CASSLYGRGSEKLFF; CDR3nt: TGTGCCAGCAGCCTTTATGGCAGGGGGTCGGAAAAACTGTTTTTT
j_gene: TRBJ1-1; abundance: .; v_gene: TRBV14; d_gene: TRBD1; CDR3aa: CASSQLGQGRSAFF; CDR3nt: TGTGCCAGCAGCCAACTCGGACAGGGAAGATCGGCTTTCTTT
j_gene: TRBJ2-1; abundance: .; v_gene: TRBV9; d_gene: TRBD2; CDR3aa: CASSVTSGTAYNEQFF; CDR3nt: TGTGCCAGCAGCGTAACTAGCGGGACCGCCTACAATGAGCAGTTCTTC
j_gene: TRBJ1-2; abundance: .; v_gene: TRBV9; d_gene: .; CDR3aa: CASSVEPRSNYGYTF; CDR3nt: TGTGCCAGCAGCGTAGAACCCAGGTCAAACTATGGCTACACCTTC
j_gene: TRBJ2-5; abundance: .; v_gene: TRBV5-1; d_gene: TRBD2; CDR3aa: CASRSGLAGGLFETQYF; CDR3nt: TGCGCCAGCAGGTCGGGACTAGCGGGGGGACTCTTCGAGACCCAGTACTTC
j_gene: TRBJ2-7; abundance: .; v_gene: TRBV7-9; d_gene: .; CDR3aa: CASSSQGGAFSYEQYF; CDR3nt: TGTGCCAGCAGCTCTCAGGGTGGGGCCTTCTCCTACGAGCAGTACTTC
j_gene: TRBJ2-7; abundance: few; v_gene: TRBV9; d_gene: TRBD2; CDR3aa: CASSVDPAGNYEQYF; CDR3nt: TGTGCCAGCAGCGTAGATCCAGCGGGGAACTACGAGCAGTACTTC
j_gene: TRBJ2-3; abundance: .; v_gene: TRBV29-1; d_gene: TRBD2; CDR3aa: CSVEGAGVTDTQYF; CDR3nt: TGCAGCGTTGAGGGAGCGGGAGTGACAGATACGCAGTATTTT
j_gene: TRBJ2-3; abundance: .; v_gene: TRBV9; d_gene: .; CDR3aa: CASSVDGRRPEGTQYF; CDR3nt: TGTGCCAGCAGCGTAGATGGTAGGAGACCTGAGGGTACGCAGTATTTT
j_gene: TRBJ1-1; abundance: .; v_gene: TRBV18; d_gene: TRBD1; CDR3aa: CASSLTTAQGAGSEAFF; CDR3nt: TGTGCCAGCTCACTGACCACGGCTCAGGGGGCGGGCTCTGAAGCTTTCTTT
j_gene: TRBJ1-2; abundance: .; v_gene: TRBV27; d_gene: .; CDR3aa: CASSPGGGLDGYTF; CDR3nt: TGTGCCAGCAGTCCGGGGGGGGGTCTGGATGGCTACACCTTC
j_gene: TRBJ1-2; abundance: .; v_gene: TRBV30; d_gene: .; CDR3aa: CAWTNRQVSYGYTF; CDR3nt: TGTGCCTGGACCAATAGACAGGTTTCCTATGGCTACACCTTC
j_gene: TRBJ1-3; abundance: few; v_gene: TRBV20-1; d_gene: .; CDR3aa: CSATAGNTIYF; CDR3nt: TGCAGTGCTACTGCTGGAAACACCATATATTTT
j_gene: TRBJ2-1; abundance: .; v_gene: TRBV6-2/TRBV6-3; d_gene: TRBD2; CDR3aa: CASSDGLAGGYNEQFF; CDR3nt: TGTGCCAGCAGTGACGGACTAGCGGGAGGCTACAATGAGCAGTTCTTC
j_gene: TRBJ1-1; abundance: .; v_gene: TRBV9; d_gene: .; CDR3aa: CASSVVDNMNTEAFF; CDR3nt: TGTGCCAGCAGCGTAGTTGACAACATGAACACTGAAGCTTTCTTT
j_gene: TRBJ2-5; abundance: .; v_gene: TRBV10-3; d_gene: TRBD2; CDR3aa: CAISESNGRAETQYF; CDR3nt: TGTGCCATCAGTGAGTCAAACGGGAGGGCGGAGACCCAGTACTTC
j_gene: TRBJ2-7; abundance: .; v_gene: TRBV19; d_gene: TRBD1; CDR3aa: CASSIPGTGDHEQYF; CDR3nt: TGTGCCAGTAGTATCCCCGGGACAGGGGACCACGAGCAGTACTTC
j_gene: TRBJ1-4; abundance: .; v_gene: TRBV19; d_gene: .; CDR3aa: CASTIRNEKLFF; CDR3nt: TGTGCCAGTACCATCAGGAATGAAAAACTGTTTTTT
j_gene: TRBJ2-7; abundance: .; v_gene: TRBV28; d_gene: .; CDR3aa: CASSGTLELYEQYF; CDR3nt: TGTGCCAGCAGCGGGACACTGGAGTTATACGAGCAGTACTTC
j_gene: TRBJ2-7; abundance: .; v_gene: TRBV5-1; d_gene: TRBD1; CDR3aa: CASSAGQAEYEQYF; CDR3nt: TGCGCCAGCAGCGCAGGACAGGCCGAATACGAGCAGTACTTC
j_gene: TRBJ2-7; abundance: .; v_gene: TRBV27; d_gene: .; CDR3aa: CASSLPGSYEQYF; CDR3nt: TGTGCCAGCAGTTTACCTGGCTCATACGAGCAGTACTTC
j_gene: TRBJ2-5; abundance: .; v_gene: TRBV29-1; d_gene: .; CDR3aa: CSVEDPRVQETQYF; CDR3nt: TGCAGCGTTGAAGATCCCAGGGTCCAAGAGACCCAGTACTTC
j_gene: TRBJ2-1; abundance: .; v_gene: TRBV30; d_gene: TRBD1; CDR3aa: CACTGDRRANEQFF; CDR3nt: TGTGCCTGTACTGGGGACAGACGAGCAAATGAGCAGTTCTTC
j_gene: TRBJ2-3; abundance: .; v_gene: TRBV6-7; d_gene: .; CDR3aa: CASSRTGLRNTDTQYF; CDR3nt: TGTGCCAGCAGCCGCACGGGACTCAGAAACACAGATACGCAGTATTTT
j_gene: TRBJ2-7; abundance: few; v_gene: TRBV18; d_gene: .; CDR3aa: CASSPPSGANEQYF; CDR3nt: TGTGCCAGCTCACCACCCTCAGGGGCCAACGAGCAGTACTTC
j_gene: TRBJ2-5; abundance: few; v_gene: TRBV5-1; d_gene: .; CDR3aa: CASSKALGGETQYF; CDR3nt: TGCGCCAGCAGCAAGGCACTGGGGGGAGAGACCCAGTACTTC
j_gene: TRBJ1-1; abundance: .; v_gene: TRBV7-2; d_gene: .; CDR3aa: CASSVNPRVLTEAFF; CDR3nt: TGTGCCAGCAGCGTTAACCCACGGGTTTTAACTGAAGCTTTCTTT
j_gene: TRBJ2-2; abundance: .; v_gene: TRBV7-8; d_gene: TRBD2; CDR3aa: CASSSARGGSNTGELFF; CDR3nt: TGTGCCAGCAGTTCAGCCCGGGGAGGGTCGAACACCGGGGAGCTGTTTTTT
j_gene: TRBJ1-1; abundance: .; v_gene: TRBV2; d_gene: .; CDR3aa: CASSERENTEAFF; CDR3nt: TGTGCCAGCAGTGAGCGGGAGAACACTGAAGCTTTCTTT
j_gene: TRBJ1-2; abundance: .; v_gene: TRBV6-1; d_gene: .; CDR3aa: CASSEAPGGGYTF; CDR3nt: TGTGCCAGCAGTGAAGCGCCAGGTGGTGGCTACACCTTC